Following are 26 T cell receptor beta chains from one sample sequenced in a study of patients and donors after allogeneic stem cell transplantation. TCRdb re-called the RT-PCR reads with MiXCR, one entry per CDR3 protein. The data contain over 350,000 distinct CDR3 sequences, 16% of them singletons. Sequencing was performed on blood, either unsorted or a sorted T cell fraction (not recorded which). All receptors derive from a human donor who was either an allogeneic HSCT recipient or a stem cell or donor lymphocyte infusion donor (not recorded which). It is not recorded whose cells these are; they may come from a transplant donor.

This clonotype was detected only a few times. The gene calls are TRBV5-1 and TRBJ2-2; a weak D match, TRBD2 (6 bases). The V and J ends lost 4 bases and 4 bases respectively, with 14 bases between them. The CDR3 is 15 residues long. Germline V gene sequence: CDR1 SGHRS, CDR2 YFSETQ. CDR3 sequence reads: CASSLPSVVTGELFF. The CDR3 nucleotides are TGCGCCAGCAGCCTCCCTAGCGTGGTCACCGGGGAGCTGTTTTTT.

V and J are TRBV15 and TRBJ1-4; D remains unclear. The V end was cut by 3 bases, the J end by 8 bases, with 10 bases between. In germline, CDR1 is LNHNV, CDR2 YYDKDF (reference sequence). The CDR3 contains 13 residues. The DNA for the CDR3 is TGTGCCACCAGCAGGGGTTTCGAAGAAAAACTGTTTTTT. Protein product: CATSRGFEEKLFF.

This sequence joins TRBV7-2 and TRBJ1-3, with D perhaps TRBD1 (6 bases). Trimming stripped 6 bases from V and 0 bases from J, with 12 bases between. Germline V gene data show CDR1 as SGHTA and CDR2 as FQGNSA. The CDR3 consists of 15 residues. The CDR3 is CASSTTGRSGNTIYF. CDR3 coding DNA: TGTGCCAGCAGTACGACAGGCCGCTCTGGAAACACCATATATTTT.

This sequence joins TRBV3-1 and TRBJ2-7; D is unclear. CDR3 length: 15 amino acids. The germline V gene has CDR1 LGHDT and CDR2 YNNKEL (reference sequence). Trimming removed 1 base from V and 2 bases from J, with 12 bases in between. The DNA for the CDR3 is TGTGCCAGCAGCCAAGCCCCCACGGAGCCCTACGAGCAGTACTTC. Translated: CASSQAPTEPYEQYF.

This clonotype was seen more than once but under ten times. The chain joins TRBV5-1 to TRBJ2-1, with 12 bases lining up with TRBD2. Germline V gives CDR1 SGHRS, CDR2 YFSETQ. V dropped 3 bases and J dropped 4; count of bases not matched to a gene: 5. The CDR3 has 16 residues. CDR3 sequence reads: CASSSTSGGIYNEQFF. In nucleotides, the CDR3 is TGCGCCAGCAGCTCTACTAGCGGGGGGATTTACAATGAGCAGTTCTTC.

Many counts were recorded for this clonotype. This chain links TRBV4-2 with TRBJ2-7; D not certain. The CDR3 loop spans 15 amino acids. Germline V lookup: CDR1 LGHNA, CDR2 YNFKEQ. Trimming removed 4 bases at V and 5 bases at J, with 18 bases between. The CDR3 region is CASSPREGSPHEQYF. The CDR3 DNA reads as TGTGCCAGCAGCCCTCGTGAAGGGTCCCCCCACGAGCAGTACTTC.

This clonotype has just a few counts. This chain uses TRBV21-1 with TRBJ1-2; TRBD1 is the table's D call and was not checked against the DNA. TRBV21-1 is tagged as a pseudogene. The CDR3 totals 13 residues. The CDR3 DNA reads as TGTGCCAGCAGCATAAACAGGGGGCGCGGCTACACCTTC. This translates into CASSINRGRGYTF.

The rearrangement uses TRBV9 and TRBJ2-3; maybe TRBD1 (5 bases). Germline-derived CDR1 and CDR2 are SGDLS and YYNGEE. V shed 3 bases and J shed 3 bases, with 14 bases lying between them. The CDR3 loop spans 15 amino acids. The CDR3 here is CASSAYQGRTDTQYF. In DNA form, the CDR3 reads TGTGCCAGCAGCGCCTATCAGGGAAGGACAGATACGCAGTATTTT. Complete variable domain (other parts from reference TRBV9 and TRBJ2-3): DSGVTQTPKHLITATGQRVTLRCSPRSGDLSVYWYQQSLDQGLQFLIQYYNGEERAKGNILERFSAQQFPDLHSELNLSSLELGDSALYFCASSAYQGRTDTQYFGPGTRLTVL.

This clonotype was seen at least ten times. The CDR3 is CASSLTGQGAGETQYF. In DNA, the CDR3 is TGCGCCAGCAGCTTGACCGGACAGGGGGCAGGAGAGACCCAGTACTTC. J is TRBJ2-5 and V is TRBV5-1, with TRBD1 matching 11 bases. With 1 base clipped from V and 4 bases from J, the junction kept 6 bases outside the gene matches. The CDR3 sequence is 16 residues long. Germline CDR1 is SGHRS and CDR2 is YFSETQ.

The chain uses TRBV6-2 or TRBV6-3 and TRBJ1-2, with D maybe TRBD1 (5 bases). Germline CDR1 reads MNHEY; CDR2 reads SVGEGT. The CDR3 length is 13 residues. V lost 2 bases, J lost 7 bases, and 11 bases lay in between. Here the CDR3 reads CASSYPGFPGYTF. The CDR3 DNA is TGTGCCAGCAGTTACCCAGGGTTCCCTGGCTACACCTTC.

This chain's CDR3 is CASSRLVGTGGSDTQYF. DNA of the CDR3: TGTGCCAGCAGCCGACTTGTTGGGACAGGGGGATCAGATACGCAGTATTTT. This chain connects TRBV6-2 or TRBV6-3 to TRBJ2-3, with 11 bases identical to TRBD1. The CDR3 covers 17 residues. V trimming: 6 bases; J trimming: 4 bases; junction bases outside the gene matches: 12. CDR1 and CDR2 from the germline V gene are MNHEY and SVGEGT.

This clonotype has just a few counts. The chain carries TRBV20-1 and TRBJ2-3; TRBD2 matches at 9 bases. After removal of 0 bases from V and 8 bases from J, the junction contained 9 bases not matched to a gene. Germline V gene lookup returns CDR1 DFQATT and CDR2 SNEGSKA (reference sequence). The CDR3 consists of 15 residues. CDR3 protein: CSARDGGGARGTQYF. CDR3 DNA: TGCAGTGCTAGAGATGGCGGGGGGGCCCGAGGTACGCAGTATTTT.

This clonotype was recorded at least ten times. CDR3 DNA: TGTGCCACCCGGGACAGGGGATCTTACGAGCAGTACTTC. The encoded protein is CATRDRGSYEQYF. This sequence joins TRBV24-1 and TRBJ2-7; 10 bases agree with TRBD1. V was clipped by 9 bases and J by 4 bases; unmatched bases: 5. The germline V gene encodes CDR1 KGHDR and CDR2 SFDVKD. CDR3 size: 13 residues.

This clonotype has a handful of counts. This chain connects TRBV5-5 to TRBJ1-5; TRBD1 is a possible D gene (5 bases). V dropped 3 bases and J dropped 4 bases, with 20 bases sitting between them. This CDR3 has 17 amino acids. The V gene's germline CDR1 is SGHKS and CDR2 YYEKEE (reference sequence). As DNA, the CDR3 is TGTGCCAGCAGCTCGAATAGGCAGGGTAGAGGGAATCAGCCCCAGCATTTT. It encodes CASSSNRQGRGNQPQHF.

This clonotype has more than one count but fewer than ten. Here the CDR3 reads CASSPGPFYGYTF. As DNA, the CDR3 is TGTGCCAGCAGCCCCGGCCCATTCTATGGCTACACCTTC. V gene TRBV5-5 combines with J gene TRBJ1-2, with D unresolved. Trimming left V 4 bases short and J 4 bases short, with 11 bases between. There are 13 residues in the CDR3. The V gene's germline CDR1 is SGHKS and CDR2 YYEKEE (reference sequence).

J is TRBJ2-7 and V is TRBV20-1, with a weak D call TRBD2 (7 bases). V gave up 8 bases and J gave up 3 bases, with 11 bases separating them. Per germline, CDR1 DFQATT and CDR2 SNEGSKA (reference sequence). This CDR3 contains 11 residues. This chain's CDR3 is CSLRGGYEQYF. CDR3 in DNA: TGCAGTCTTAGGGGGGGCTACGAGCAGTACTTC.

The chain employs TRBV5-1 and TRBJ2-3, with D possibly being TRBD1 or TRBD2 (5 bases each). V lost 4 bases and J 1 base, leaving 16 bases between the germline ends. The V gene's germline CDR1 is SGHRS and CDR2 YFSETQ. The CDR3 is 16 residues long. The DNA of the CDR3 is TGCGCCAGCAGCCGCTCCGGGGCTTCTCGCACAGATACGCAGTATTTT. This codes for CASSRSGASRTDTQYF.

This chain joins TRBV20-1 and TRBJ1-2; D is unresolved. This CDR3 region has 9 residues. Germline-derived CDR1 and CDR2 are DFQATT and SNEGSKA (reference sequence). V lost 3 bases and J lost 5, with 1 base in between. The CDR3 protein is CSASYGYTF. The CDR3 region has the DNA TGCAGTGCTAGTTATGGCTACACCTTC.

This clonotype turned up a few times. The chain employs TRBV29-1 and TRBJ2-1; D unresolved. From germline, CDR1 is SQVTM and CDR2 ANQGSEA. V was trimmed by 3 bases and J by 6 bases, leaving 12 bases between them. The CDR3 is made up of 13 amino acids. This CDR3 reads CSVEKALPNEQFF. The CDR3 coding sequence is TGCAGCGTTGAGAAGGCCCTTCCCAATGAGCAGTTCTTC.

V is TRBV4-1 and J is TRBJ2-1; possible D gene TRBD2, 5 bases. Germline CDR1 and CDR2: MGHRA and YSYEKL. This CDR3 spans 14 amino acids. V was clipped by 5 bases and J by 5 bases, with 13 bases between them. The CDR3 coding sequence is TGCGCCAGCAGCTTCCGGACTTCTGACAATGAGCAGTTCTTC. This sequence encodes CASSFRTSDNEQFF.

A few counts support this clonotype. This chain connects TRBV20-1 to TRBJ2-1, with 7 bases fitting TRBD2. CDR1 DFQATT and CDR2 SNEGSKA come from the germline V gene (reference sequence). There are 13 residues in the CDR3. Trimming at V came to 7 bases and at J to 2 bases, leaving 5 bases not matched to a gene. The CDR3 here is CSGLALTYNEQFF. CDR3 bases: TGCAGTGGACTAGCACTAACCTACAATGAGCAGTTCTTC.

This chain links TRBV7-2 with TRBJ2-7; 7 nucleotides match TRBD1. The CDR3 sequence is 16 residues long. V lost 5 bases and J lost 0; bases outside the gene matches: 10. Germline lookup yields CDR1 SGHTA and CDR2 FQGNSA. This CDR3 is CASSPRTGFSSYEQYF. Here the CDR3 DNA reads TGTGCCAGCAGCCCCCGGACAGGCTTCAGCTCCTACGAGCAGTACTTC.

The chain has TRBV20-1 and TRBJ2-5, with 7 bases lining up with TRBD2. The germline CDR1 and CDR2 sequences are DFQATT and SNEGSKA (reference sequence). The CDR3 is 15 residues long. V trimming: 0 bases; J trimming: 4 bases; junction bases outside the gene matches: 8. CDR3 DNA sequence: TGCAGTGCTAGAGAGCTGGAGGGGAGGGGAGAGACCCAGTACTTC. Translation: CSARELEGRGETQYF.

The CDR3 loop reads CASSLMEGRAEKLFF. The CDR3 coding sequence is TGTGCCAGCAGTTTAATGGAGGGACGCGCTGAAAAACTGTTTTTT. The V and J genes are TRBV12-3 or TRBV12-4 and TRBJ1-4, with D possibly TRBD1 on 5 matching bases. V gave up 2 bases and J gave up 7 bases, with 14 bases separating them. This CDR3 has 15 amino acids.

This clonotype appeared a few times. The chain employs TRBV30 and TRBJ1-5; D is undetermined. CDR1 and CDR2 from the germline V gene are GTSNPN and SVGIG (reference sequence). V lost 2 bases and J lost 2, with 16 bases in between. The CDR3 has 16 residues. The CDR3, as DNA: TGTGCCTGGAGTCCTGGGGTGCCTGGAGGCAATCAGCCCCAGCATTTT. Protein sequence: CAWSPGVPGGNQPQHF.

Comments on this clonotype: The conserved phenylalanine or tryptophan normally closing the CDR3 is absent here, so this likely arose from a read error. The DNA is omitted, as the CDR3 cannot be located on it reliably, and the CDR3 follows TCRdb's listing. CDR3 amino acids: CSVFPGGFS. The chain joins TRBV29-1 to TRBJ1-4. The length of the CDR3 is 9 amino acids, counting both ends. In germline, CDR1 is SQVTM, CDR2 ANQGSEA.